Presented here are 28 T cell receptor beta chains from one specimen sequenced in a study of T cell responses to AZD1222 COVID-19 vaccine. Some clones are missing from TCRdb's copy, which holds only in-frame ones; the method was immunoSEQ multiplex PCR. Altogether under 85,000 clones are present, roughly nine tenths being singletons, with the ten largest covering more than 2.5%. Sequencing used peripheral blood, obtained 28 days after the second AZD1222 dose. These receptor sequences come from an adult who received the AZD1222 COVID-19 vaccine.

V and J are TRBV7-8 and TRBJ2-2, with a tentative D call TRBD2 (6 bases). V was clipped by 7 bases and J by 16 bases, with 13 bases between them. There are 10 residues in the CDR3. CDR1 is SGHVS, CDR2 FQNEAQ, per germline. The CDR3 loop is CASTLREAFF. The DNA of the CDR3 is TGTGCCAGCACCCTTAGGGAGGCGTTTTTT.

The CDR3 bases are TGTGCCAGCAGCCCCTCCCACACGGCTAACTATGGCTACACCTTC. This encodes CASSPSHTANYGYTF. The chain uses TRBV4-2 and TRBJ1-2; D is unresolved. Germline-derived CDR1 and CDR2 are LGHNA and YNFKEQ. The CDR3 loop spans 15 amino acids. V was shortened by 4 bases and J by 0 bases, with 12 bases between the two germline ends.

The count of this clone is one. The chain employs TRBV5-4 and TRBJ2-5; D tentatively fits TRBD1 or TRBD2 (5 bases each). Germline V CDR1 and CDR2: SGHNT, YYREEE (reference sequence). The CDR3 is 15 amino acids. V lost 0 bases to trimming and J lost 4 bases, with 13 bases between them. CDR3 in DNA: TGTGCCAGCAGCTTGGTGGGACCCGGGCCAGAGACCCAGTACTTC. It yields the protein CASSLVGPGPETQYF.

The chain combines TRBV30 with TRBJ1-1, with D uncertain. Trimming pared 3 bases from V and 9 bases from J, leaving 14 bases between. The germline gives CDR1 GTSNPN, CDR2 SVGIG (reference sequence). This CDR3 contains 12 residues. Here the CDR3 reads CAWSPQVGKAFF. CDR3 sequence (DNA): TGTGCCTGGAGCCCCCAGGTGGGTAAAGCTTTCTTT.

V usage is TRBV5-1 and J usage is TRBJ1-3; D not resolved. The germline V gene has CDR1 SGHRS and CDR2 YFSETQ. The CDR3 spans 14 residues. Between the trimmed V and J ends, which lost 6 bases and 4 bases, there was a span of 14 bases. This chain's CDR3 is CASKPEYTGNTIYF. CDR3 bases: TGCGCCAGCAAACCGGAGTACACAGGAAACACCATATATTTT.

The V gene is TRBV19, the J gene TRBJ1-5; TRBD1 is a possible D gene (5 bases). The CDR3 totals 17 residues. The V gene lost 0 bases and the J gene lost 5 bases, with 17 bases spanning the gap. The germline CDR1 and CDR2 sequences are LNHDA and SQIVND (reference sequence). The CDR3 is CASSIDPRGARDQPQHF. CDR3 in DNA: TGTGCCAGTAGTATAGACCCTCGCGGGGCTCGGGATCAGCCCCAGCATTTT.

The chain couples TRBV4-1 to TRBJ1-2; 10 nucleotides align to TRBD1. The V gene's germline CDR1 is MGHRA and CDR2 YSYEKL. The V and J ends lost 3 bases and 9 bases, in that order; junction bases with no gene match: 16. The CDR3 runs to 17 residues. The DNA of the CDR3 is TGCGCCAGCAGCCAGAGGGTAGTTGGGGGACAGGGGCAACGCTACACCTTC. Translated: CASSQRVVGGQGQRYTF.

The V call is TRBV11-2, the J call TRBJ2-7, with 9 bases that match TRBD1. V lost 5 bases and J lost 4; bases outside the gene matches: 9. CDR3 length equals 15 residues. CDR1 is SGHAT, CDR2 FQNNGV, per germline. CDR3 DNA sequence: TGTGCCAGCAGCCCTGACAGGGGGAAAGTATACGAGCAGTACTTC. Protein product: CASSPDRGKVYEQYF.

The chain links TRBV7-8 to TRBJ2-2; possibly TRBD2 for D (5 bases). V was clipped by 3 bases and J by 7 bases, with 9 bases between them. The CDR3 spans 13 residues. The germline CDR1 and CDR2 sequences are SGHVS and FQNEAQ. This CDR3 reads CASSFLAGGELFF. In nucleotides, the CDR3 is TGTGCCAGCAGCTTCCTAGCCGGCGGGGAGCTGTTTTTT. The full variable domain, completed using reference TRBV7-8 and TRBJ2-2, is GAGVSQSPRYKVAKRGQDVALRCDPISGHVSLFWYQQALGQGPEFLTYFQNEAQLDKSGLPSDRFFAERPEGSVSTLKIQRTQQEDSAVYLCASSFLAGGELFFGEGSRLTVL.

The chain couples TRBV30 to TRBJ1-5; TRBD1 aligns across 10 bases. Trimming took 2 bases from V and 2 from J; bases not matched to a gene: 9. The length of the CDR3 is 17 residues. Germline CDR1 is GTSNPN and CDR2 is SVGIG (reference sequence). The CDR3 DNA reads TGTGCCTGGAGTAGGACAGGGGGTAGTTTCGGCAATCAGCCCCAGCATTTT. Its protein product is CAWSRTGGSFGNQPQHF.

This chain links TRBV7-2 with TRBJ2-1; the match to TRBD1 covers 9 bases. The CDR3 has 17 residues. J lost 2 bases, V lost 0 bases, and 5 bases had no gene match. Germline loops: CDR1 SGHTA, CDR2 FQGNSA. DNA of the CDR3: TGTGCCAGCAGCTTAGCGGGAGGACAGGGGACCTACAATGAGCAGTTCTTC. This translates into CASSLAGGQGTYNEQFF.

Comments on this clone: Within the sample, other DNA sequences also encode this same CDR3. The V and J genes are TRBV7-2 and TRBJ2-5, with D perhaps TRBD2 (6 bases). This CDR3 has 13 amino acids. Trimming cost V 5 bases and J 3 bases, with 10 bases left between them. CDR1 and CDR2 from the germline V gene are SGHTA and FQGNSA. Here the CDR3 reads CASSRGTEETQYF. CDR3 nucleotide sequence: TGTGCCAGCAGCCGCGGGACGGAAGAGACCCAGTACTTC.

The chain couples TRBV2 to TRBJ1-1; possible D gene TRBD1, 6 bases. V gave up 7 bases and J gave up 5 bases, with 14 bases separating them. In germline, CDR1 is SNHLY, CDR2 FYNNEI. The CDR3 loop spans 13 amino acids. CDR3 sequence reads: CASTYREGTEAFF. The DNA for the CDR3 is TGTGCCAGCACCTACAGGGAAGGAACTGAAGCTTTCTTT.

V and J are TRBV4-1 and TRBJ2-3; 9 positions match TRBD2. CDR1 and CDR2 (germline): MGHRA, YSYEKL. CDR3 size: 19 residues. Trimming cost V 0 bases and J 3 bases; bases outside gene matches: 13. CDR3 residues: CASSQEGWDSGGETDTQYF. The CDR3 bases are TGCGCCAGCAGCCAAGAAGGTTGGGATAGCGGGGGTGAGACAGATACGCAGTATTTT.

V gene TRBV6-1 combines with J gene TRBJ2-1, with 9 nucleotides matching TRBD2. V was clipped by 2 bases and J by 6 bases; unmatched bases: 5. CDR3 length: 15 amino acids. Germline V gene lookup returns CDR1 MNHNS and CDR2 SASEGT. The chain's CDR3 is CASSEIAGDTNEQFF. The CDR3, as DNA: TGTGCCAGCAGTGAAATAGCGGGGGACACCAATGAGCAGTTCTTC.

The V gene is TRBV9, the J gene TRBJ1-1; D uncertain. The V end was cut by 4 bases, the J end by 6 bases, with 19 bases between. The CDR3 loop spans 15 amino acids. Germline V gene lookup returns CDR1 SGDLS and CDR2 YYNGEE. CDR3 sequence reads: CASSLSASQGAEAFF. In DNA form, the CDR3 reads TGTGCCAGCAGCTTATCCGCTTCACAAGGCGCTGAAGCTTTCTTT. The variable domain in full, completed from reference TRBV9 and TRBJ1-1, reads DSGVTQTPKHLITATGQRVTLRCSPRSGDLSVYWYQQSLDQGLQFLIQYYNGEERAKGNILERFSAQQFPDLHSELNLSSLELGDSALYFCASSLSASQGAEAFFGQGTRLTVV.

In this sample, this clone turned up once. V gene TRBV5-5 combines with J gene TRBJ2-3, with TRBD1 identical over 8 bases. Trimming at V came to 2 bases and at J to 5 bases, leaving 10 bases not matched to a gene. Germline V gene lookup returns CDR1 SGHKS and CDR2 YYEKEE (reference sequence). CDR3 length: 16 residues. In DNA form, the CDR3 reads TGTGCCAGCAGCTTCCACCGGGACAGGAAAATAGATACGCAGTATTTT. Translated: CASSFHRDRKIDTQYF. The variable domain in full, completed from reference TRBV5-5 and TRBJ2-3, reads DAGVTQSPTHLIKTRGQQVTLRCSPISGHKSVSWYQQVLGQGPQFIFQYYEKEERGRGNFPDRFSARQFPNYSSELNVNALLLGDSALYLCASSFHRDRKIDTQYFGPGTRLTVL.

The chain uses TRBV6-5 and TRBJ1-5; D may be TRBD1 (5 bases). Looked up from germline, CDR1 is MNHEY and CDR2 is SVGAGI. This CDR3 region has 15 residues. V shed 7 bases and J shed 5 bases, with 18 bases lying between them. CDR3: CASKKADRGDQPQHF. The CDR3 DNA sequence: TGTGCCAGCAAAAAAGCAGATAGGGGAGATCAGCCCCAGCATTTT.

DNA of the CDR3: TGTGCCAGCAGCTTAGTAGGGGCAGGGGAGCCCCCTCTTGAAGCTTTCTTT. Translated: CASSLVGAGEPPLEAFF. The chain has TRBV7-2 and TRBJ1-1; the D gene is possibly TRBD1 (6 bases). CDR3 length: 17 amino acids. The V gene lost 1 base and the J gene lost 7 bases, with 22 bases spanning the gap. The germline gives CDR1 SGHTA, CDR2 FQGNSA. The full variable domain, its missing parts supplied by reference TRBV7-2 and TRBJ1-1, is GAGVSQSPSNKVTEKGKDVELRCDPISGHTALYWYRQSLGQGLEFLIYFQGNSAPDKSGLPSDRFSAERTGGSVSTLTIQRTQQEDSAVYLCASSLVGAGEPPLEAFFGQGTRLTVV.

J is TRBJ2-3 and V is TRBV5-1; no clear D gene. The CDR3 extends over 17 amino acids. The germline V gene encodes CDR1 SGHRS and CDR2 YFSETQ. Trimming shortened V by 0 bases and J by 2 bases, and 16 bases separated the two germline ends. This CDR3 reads CASSLDVDTLLTDTQYF. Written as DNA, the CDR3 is TGCGCCAGCAGCTTGGATGTCGACACCCTGCTCACAGATACGCAGTATTTT.

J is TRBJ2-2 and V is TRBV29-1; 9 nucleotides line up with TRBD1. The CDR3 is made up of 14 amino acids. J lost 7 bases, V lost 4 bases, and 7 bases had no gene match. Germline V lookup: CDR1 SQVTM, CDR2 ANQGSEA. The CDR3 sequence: CSVVDRGIGGELFF. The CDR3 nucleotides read TGCAGCGTTGTAGACAGGGGGATTGGCGGGGAGCTGTTTTTT.

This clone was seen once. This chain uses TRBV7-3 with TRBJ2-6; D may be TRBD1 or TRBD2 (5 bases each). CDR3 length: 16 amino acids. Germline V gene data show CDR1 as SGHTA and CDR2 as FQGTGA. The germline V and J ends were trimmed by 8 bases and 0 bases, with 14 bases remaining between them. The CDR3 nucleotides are TGTGCCAGCCGGGGCCCTACGATCTCTGGGGCCAACGTCCTGACTTTC. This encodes CASRGPTISGANVLTF.

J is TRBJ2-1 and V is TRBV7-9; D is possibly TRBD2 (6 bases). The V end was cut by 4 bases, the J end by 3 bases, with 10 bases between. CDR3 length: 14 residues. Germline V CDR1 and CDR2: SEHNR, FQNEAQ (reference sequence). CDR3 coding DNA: TGTGCCAGCAGCTATAGCGGCAGCTACAATGAGCAGTTCTTC. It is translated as CASSYSGSYNEQFF. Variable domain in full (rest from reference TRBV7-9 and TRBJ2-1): DTGVSQNPRHKITKRGQNVTFRCDPISEHNRLYWYRQTLGQGPEFLTYFQNEAQLEKSRLLSDRFSAERPKGSFSTLEIQRTEQGDSAMYLCASSYSGSYNEQFFGPGTRLTVL.

DNA of the CDR3: TGTGCCAGCAGCCGAAAGGGGACAGGGCAGTTTGACGAGCAGTACTTC. Its protein product is CASSRKGTGQFDEQYF. The rearrangement uses TRBV5-4 and TRBJ2-7; TRBD1 matches 9 bases. The junction had 13 bases not matched to a gene; V was cut back by 4 bases and J by 5 bases. Germline lookup yields CDR1 SGHNT and CDR2 YYREEE (reference sequence). There are 16 residues in the CDR3.

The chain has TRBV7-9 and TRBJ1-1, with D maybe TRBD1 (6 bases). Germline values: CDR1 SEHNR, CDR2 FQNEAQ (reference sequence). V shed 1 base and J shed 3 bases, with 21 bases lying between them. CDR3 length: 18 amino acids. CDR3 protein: CASSLVSFRGGRDTEAFF. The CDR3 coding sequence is TGTGCCAGCAGCTTAGTTAGTTTCAGGGGAGGTAGGGACACTGAAGCTTTCTTT.

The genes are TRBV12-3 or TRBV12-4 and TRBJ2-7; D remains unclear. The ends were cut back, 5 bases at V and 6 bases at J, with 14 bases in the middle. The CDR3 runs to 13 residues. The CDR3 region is CASSPLSPGEQYF. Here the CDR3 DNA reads TGTGCCAGCAGTCCGTTAAGTCCCGGCGAGCAGTACTTC.

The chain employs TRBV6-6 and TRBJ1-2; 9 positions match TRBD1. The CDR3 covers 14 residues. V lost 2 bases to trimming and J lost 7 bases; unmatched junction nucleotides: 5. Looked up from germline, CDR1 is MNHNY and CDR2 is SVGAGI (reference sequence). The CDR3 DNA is TGTGCCAGCAGTTACGCGACAGGGGGTTTTGGCTACACCTTC. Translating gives CASSYATGGFGYTF.

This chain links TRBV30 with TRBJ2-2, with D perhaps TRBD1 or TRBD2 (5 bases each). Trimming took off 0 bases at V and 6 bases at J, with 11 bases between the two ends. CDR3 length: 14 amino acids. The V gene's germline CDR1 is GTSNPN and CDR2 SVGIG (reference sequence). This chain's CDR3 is CAWSVFGAPGELFF. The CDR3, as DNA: TGTGCCTGGAGTGTCTTCGGGGCTCCCGGGGAGCTGTTTTTT.